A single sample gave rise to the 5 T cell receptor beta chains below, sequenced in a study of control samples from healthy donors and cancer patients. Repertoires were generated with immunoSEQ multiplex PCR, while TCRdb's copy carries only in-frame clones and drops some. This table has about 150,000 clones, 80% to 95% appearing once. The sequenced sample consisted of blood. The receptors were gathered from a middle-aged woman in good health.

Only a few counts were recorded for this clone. The CDR3 DNA is TGTGCCAGCAGCTCCGGACAGGGCGAGTACGAGCAGTACTTC. The encoded protein is CASSSGQGEYEQYF. The chain has TRBV5-6 and TRBJ2-7; 8 nucleotides line up with TRBD1. CDR1 and CDR2 from the germline V gene are SGHDT and YYEEEE. The CDR3 has 14 residues. J gave up 4 bases and V 3 bases, and 6 bases lay outside the gene matches.

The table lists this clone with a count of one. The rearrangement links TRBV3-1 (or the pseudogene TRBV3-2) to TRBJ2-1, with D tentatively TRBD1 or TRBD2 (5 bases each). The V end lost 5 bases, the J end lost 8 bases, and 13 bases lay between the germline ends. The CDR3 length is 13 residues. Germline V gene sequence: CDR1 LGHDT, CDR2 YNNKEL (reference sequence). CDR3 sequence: CASSGEGLDEQFF. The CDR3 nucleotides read TGTGCCAGCAGCGGAGAGGGGCTCGATGAGCAGTTCTTC.

CDR3 coding DNA: TGCGCCAGCAGCTTTATGGGGGGCGATGAGACCCAGTACTTC. Amino acid sequence: CASSFMGGDETQYF. The V call is TRBV5-1, the J call TRBJ2-5; D tentatively fits TRBD1 or TRBD2 (6 bases each). The germline gives CDR1 SGHRS, CDR2 YFSETQ. V was clipped by 2 bases and J by 5 bases, with 13 bases between them. The length of the CDR3 is 14 residues.

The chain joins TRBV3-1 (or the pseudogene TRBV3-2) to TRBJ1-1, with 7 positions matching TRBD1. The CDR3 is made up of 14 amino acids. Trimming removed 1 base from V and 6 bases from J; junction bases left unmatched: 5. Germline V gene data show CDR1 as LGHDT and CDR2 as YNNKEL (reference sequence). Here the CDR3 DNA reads TGTGCCAGCAGCCAAGTAGGGGGCTGGGCTGAAGCTTTCTTT. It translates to CASSQVGGWAEAFF.

The chain's CDR3 is CASRLAEERRERILSNQPQHF. The CDR3 DNA reads TGTGCAAGTCGCTTAGCCGAGGAACGAAGGGAACGAATCCTTAGCAATCAGCCCCAGCATTTT. The chain joins TRBV12-2 to TRBJ1-5. TRBV12-2 is described as a pseudogene. The CDR3 spans 21 residues.